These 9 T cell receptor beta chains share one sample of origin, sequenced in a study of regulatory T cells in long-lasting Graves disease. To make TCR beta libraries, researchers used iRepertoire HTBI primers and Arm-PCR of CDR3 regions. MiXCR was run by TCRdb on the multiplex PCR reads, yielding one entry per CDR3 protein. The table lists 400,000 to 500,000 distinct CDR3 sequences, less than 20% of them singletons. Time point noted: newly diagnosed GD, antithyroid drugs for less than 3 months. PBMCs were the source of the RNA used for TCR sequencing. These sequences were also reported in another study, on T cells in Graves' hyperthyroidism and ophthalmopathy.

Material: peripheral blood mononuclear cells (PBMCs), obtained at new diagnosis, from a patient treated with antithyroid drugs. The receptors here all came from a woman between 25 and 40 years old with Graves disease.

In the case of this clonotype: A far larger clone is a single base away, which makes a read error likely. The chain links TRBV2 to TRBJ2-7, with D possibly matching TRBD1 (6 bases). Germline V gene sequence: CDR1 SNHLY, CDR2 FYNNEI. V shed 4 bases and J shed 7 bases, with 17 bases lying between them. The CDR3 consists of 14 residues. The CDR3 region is CASSAGKGDNEQYF. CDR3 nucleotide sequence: TGTGCCAGCAGTGCCGGGAAGGGGGACAATGAGCAGTACTTC.

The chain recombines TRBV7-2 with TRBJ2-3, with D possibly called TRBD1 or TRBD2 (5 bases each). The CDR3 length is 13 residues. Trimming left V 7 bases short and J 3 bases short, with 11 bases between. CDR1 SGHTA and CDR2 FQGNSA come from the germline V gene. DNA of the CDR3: TGTGCCAGCAACCGGGACCATACAGATACGCAGTATTTT. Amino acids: CASNRDHTDTQYF.

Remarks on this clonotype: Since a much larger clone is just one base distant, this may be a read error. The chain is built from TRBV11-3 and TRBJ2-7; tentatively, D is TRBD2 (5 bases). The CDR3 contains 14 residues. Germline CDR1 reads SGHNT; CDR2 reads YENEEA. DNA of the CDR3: TGTGCCAGCAGCCGCTCCGGGGAAAGCTACGATCAGTACTTC. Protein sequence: CASSRSGESYDQYF.

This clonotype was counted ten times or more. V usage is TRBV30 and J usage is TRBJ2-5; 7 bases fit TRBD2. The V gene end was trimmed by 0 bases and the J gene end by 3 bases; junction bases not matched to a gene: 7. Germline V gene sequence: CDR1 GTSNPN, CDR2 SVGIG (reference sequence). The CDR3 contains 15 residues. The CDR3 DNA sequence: TGTGCCTGGAGTGTACGTTGGGCGGGAGAAGAGACCCAGTACTTC. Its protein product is CAWSVRWAGEETQYF.

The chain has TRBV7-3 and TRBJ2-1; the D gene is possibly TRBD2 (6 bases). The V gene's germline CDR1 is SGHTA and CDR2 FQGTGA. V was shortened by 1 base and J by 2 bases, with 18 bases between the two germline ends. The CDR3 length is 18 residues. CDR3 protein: CASSLIGGVLGPYNEQFF. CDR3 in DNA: TGTGCCAGCAGCTTAATCGGGGGAGTACTAGGGCCCTACAATGAGCAGTTCTTC.

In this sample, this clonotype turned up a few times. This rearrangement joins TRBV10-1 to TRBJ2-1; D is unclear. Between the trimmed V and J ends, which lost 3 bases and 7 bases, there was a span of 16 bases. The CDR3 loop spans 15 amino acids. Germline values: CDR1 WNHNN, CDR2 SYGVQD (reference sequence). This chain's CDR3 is CASSDLRVEGNEQFF. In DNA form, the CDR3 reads TGCGCCAGCAGTGACTTGCGCGTCGAAGGTAATGAGCAGTTCTTC.

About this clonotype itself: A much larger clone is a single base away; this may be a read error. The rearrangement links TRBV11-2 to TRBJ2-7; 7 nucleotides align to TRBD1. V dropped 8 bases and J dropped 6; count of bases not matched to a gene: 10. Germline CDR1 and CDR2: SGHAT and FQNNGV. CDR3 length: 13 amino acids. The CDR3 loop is CASGPDRVGEQYF. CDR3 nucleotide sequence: TGTGCCAGCGGCCCCGACAGGGTCGGCGAGCAGTACTTC.

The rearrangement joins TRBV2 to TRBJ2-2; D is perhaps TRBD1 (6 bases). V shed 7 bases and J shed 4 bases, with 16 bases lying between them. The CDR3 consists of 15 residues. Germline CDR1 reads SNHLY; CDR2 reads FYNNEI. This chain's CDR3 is CASIRDGGPTGELFF. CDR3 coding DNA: TGTGCCAGCATACGAGATGGGGGCCCCACCGGGGAGCTGTTTTTT. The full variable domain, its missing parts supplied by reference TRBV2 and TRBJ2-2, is EPEVTQTPSHQVTQMGQEVILRCVPISNHLYFYWYRQILGQKVEFLVSFYNNEISEKSEIFDDQFSVERPDGSNFTLKIRSTKLEDSAMYFCASIRDGGPTGELFFGEGSRLTVL.

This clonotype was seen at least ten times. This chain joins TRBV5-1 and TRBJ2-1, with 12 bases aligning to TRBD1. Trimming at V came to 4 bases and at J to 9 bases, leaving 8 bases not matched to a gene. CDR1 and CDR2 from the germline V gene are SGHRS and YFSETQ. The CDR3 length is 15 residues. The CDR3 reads CASSTGTGGYGEQFF. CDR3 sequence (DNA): TGCGCCAGCAGCACGGGGACAGGGGGCTATGGTGAGCAGTTCTTC.